Sequencing of this T cell receptor beta chain was carried out in a study of T cells after yellow fever vaccination (dated by TCRdb to the late 2010s). About the investigation overall: The SMART-Seq v4 Ultra Low Input RNA kit was used to prepare libraries from fractions with low cell numbers. Two healthy male donors, one aged 18 to 29 and one aged 30 to 40 years, were included in the cohort. Blood samples were taken at several timepoints before and after primary and secondary immunization, and bulk PBMC replicates and cell subsets were isolated. To follow T-cell clones before and after primary and booster YFV17D yellow fever vaccination, bulk TCR alpha and beta repertoires were sequenced over time. The study at large found these results: Because only a couple of donors were included in the study, the extent to which the findings can be generalized is limited. Computational filtering was required because FACS-sorted repertoires could contain abundant contaminating clonotypes from the bulk population. The secondary T-cell response was weaker than the primary response but faster, peaking on day 5 instead of day 15. A small fraction of clonotypes showed up in both the CD4 and CD8 compartments, probably as a result of convergent recombination. Most clones expanded after primary vaccination were re-detected after the booster (almost 98% of CD4 and 88% of CD8), suggesting broad memory maintenance.

This clonotype occurred many times. No cognate antigen has been identified for it. Base qualities are not recorded, but no much larger clone differs from it by a single base. Sequencer: Illumina NovaSeq 6000. TCR cDNA was synthesized by 5'RACE template switching, which introduced a universal primer site and unique molecular identifiers. cDNA synthesis was primed from both the TCR alpha and TCR beta constant segments. Two PCR steps were used to amplify libraries, with sample barcodes and sequencing adapters being added in the second step. Sequencing of libraries was performed on Illumina HiSeq 2500 (2x100 bp) or NovaSeq (2x150 bp). As for the authors' bioinformatics: Demultiplexing of reads and collapsing into UMI consensus sequences were performed with MIGEC, and V(D)J alignment was carried out with MiXCR. Vaccine-responding clonotypes were defined with edgeR using replicate PBMC samples, requiring FDR below 0.01 and a log2 fold change above 5 up to day 15. CD4 or CD8 identity was assigned to each bulk clonotype according to whether the clonotype was present at higher abundance in the sequenced CD4 repertoire or the sequenced CD8 repertoire. TCRdb redid the processing of the public reads, applying fastp at Q25 and MiXCR, and retained in-frame beta chains. Rows are unified per CDR3 protein, each entry keeping the most common DNA and genes. Clone size and V and J calls follow TCRdb, not the original study. Recorded for this sample are about 320,000 distinct CDR3 sequences; around 12% of them occurred a single time. Roughly 3.1% of the sample comes from the top ten.

The label giving this sample's treatment or condition can be read as: live attenuated yellow fever vaccine strain. A standard Ficoll-Paque protocol was used to isolate PBMCs from peripheral blood. Dynabeads CD4 and CD8 positive selection kits were used to isolate CD4 and CD8 T-cell fractions. TriZol was used to extract RNA from bulk PBMCs, from CD4 and CD8 fractions, and from dextramer-positive and dextramer-negative fractions. Sequenced material: CD4+ T cells sorted from PBMCs, taken 15 days after the yellow fever booster vaccination. The source is a man between 18 and 35 years old who received the YFV17D yellow fever vaccine.

The CDR3 protein sequence reads: CASRGRTNTDTQYF. In nucleotide form, the sequence is TGTGCCAGCAGGGGCCGGACCAACACAGATACGCAGTATTTT. This chain joins TRBV9 to TRBJ2-3, with no confidently assigned D gene. From its cysteine to its phenylalanine, the CDR3 spans 14 amino acids. The kept DNA is CDR3 alone, 42 bases in frame from the first base. V was cut back by 5 bases and J by 2 bases, leaving a gap of 12 bases between them. The germline V gene specifies SGDLS as CDR1 and YYNGEE as CDR2.